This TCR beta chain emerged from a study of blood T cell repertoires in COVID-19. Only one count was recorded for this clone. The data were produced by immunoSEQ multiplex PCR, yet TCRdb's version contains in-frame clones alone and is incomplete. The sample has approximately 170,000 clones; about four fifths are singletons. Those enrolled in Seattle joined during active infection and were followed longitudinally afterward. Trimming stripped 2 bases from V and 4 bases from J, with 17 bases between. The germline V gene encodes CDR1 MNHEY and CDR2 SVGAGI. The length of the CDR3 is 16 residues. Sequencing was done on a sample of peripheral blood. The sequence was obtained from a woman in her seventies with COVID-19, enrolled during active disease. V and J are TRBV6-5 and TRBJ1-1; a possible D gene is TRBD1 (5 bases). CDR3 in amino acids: CASSYQGPGGPTEAFF. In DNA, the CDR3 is TGTGCCAGCAGTTACCAGGGCCCGGGAGGCCCCACTGAAGCTTTCTTT.